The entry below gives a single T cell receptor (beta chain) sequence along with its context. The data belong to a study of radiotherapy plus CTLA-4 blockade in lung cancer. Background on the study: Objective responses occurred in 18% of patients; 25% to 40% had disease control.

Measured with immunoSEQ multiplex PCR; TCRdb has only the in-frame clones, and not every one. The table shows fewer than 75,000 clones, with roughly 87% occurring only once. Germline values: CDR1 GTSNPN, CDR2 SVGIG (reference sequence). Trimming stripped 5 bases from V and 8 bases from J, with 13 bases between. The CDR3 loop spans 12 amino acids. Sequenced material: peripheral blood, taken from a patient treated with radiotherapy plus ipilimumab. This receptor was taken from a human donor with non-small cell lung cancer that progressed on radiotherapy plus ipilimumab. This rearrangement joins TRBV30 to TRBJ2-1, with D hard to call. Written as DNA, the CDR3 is TGTGCCTGGGGAAGGGCCTATGATGAGCAGTTCTTC. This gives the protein CAWGRAYDEQFF.